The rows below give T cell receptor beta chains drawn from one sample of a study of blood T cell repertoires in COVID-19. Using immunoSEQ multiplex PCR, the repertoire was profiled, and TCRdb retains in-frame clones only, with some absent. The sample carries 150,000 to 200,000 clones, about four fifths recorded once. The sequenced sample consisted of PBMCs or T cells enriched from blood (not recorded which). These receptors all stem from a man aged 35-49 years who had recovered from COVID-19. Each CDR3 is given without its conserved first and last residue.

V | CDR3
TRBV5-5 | ASSLDYFTREAF
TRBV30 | AWETSGSWNEQF
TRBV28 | ASSTPSWGGGYEQY
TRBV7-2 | ASSLNRGGGGYT
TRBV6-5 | ASTLAGGGEQF
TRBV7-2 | ASTPRGGREKLF
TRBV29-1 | SVSREAKNIQY
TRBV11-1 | ASSFAPAGSIYEQY
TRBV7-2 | ASSFFILAGGEQF
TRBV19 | AVRGSGANVLT
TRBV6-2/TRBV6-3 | ASSYLWRQGQGYT
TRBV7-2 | ATVPGGYPLSGANVLT
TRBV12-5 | ASGLGQGYNEQF
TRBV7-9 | ASSLALSGIGELF
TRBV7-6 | ASSLPVGSSYEQY
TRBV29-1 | SATTKGAIDTQY
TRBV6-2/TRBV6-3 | ASSSAGTDNYEQY
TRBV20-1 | SASWWQGNQPQH
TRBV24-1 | ATSDRNRGRETQY
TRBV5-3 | ARSFDRVGGEQF
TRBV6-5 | ASSSGLRGEQY
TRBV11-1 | ASSLGGATPFEAF
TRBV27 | ASSPIAIGELF
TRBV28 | ASGGMPYNSPLH
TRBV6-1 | ASSEGAGLASYEQY
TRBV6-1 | ASSANPVATNEKLF
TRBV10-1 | ASSEFGREGKDTQY
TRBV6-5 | ASSYAEIYGYT
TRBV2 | ASSRGATDTGELF
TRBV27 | ASSFRTGNYGYT
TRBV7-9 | ASSFDGDYEQY
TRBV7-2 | ASSFTTGIGQY
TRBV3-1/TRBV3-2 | ASSHSGGSYNEQF
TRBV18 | ASSPFWTDLGDTEAF
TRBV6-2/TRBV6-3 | ASSYPGTSYGYT
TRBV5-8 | ASSLGQRDNSPLH
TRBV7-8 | ASSSTTRDRVLTYNEQF
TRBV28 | ASSFIGQGSGGYT
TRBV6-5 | ASGTGGLWDTQY
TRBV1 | TSSLTRRLRSTNEKLF
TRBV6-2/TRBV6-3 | ASSPGGQDQPQH
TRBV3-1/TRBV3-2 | ASSPRLAGDAGANVLT
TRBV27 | ASSLLNQPQH
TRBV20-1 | SASPGLAGYTDTQY
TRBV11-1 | ASSSGLAGTDTQY
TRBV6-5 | ASSTGGWQPQH
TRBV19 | ASSIAGGAGSGANVLT
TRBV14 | ASSPYGTYNEQF